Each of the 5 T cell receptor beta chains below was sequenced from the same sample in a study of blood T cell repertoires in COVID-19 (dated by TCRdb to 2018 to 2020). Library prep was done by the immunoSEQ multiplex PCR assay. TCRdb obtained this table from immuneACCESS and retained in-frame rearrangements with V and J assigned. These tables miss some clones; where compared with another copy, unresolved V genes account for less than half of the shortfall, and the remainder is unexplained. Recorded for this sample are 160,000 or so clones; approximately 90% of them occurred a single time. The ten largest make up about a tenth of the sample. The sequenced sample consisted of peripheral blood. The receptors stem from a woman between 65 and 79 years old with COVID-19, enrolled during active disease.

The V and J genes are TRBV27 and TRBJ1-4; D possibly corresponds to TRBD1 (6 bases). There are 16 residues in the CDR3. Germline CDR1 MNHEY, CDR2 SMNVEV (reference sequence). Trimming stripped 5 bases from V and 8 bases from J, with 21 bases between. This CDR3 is CASSGPGQPTREKLFF. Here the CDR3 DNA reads TGTGCCAGCAGTGGACCTGGACAGCCGACAAGGGAAAAACTGTTTTTT.

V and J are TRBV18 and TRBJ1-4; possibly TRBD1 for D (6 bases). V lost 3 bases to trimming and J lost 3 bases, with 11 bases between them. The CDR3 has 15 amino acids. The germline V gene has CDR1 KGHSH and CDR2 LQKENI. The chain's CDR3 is CASSPQGLPNEKLFF. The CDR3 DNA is TGTGCCAGCTCACCGCAGGGGCTTCCTAATGAAAAACTGTTTTTT.

The CDR3 here is CASSLGLDSETQYF. The CDR3, as DNA: TGCGCCAGCAGCTTGGGACTAGATAGCGAGACCCAGTACTTC. The chain employs TRBV5-1 and TRBJ2-5, with D tentatively TRBD2 (6 bases). Deletions cut 0 bases from V and 5 bases from J, with 11 bases between. The CDR3 has 14 residues. Germline V gene lookup returns CDR1 SGHRS and CDR2 YFSETQ. The complete variable domain, with remaining parts taken from reference TRBV5-1 and TRBJ2-5, reads KAGVTQTPRYLIKTRGQQVTLSCSPISGHRSVSWYQQTPGQGLQFLFEYFSETQRNKGNFPGRFSGRQFSNSRSEMNVSTLELGDSALYLCASSLGLDSETQYFGPGTRLLVL.

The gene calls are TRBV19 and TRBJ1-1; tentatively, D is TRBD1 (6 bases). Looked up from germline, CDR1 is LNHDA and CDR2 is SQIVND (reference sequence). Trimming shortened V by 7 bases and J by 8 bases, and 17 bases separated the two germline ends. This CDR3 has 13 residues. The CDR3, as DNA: TGTGCCAGTATCAATGGATGGGGGCCCGAAGCTTTCTTT. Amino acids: CASINGWGPEAFF.

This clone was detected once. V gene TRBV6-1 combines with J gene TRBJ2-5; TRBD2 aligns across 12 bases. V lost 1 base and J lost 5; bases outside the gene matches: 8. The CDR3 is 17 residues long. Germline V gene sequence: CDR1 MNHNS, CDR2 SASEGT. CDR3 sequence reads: CASSEVLAGGPGETQYF. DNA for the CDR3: TGTGCCAGCAGTGAAGTCCTAGCGGGGGGGCCGGGTGAGACCCAGTACTTC.